Each of the 9 T cell receptor beta chains below was sequenced from the same sample in a study of relationships among human T cell subsets. The T cell receptor alpha and beta CDR3 regions were amplified from mRNA by semiquantitative ARM-PCR. ARM-PCR used tagged nested gene-specific primers, then communal superprimers for exponential amplification. TCRdb fed the multiplex PCR reads into MiXCR, producing one record per CDR3 protein. Found here are roughly 13,000 distinct CDR3 sequences, over 60% of them singletons; the top ten hold roughly 27%. The Th1 cells were the flow-through after CD25, CD56 and CD294 bead selections. Sequencing was carried out using CD4+ Th1 cells sorted from blood. These receptor sequences come from a man aged 35 to 55 in good health.

The rearrangement joins TRBV27 to TRBJ2-7; TRBD2 aligns across 7 bases. This CDR3 is built from 15 residues. The germline V gene has CDR1 MNHEY and CDR2 SMNVEV (reference sequence). With V trimmed by 5 bases and J by 4 bases, 11 bases remained unmatched. The CDR3 coding sequence is TGTGCCAGCAGTCCCAACGGACTAGTTGCGTACGAGCAGTACTTC. Protein sequence: CASSPNGLVAYEQYF.

The sample holds a few counts of this clonotype. The chain combines TRBV4-1 with TRBJ2-4; TRBD2 matches 8 bases. Germline CDR1 is MGHRA and CDR2 is YSYEKL. The V and J ends lost 3 bases and 0 bases, in that order; junction bases with no gene match: 7. The CDR3 runs to 17 residues. For the CDR3, the DNA is TGCGCCAGCAGCCATCCTAGCGGGTACGGAGCCAAAAACATTCAGTACTTC. Translation gives CASSHPSGYGAKNIQYF.

As for this clonotype: A read error is possible here, since a much larger clone lies one base away. V usage is TRBV11-2 and J usage is TRBJ2-1, with D hard to call. CDR3 size: 12 residues. Germline assignment: CDR1 SGHAT and CDR2 FQNNGV. CDR3 DNA: TGTACCAGCAGCTTAGATCGCGATGAGCAGTTCTTC. It encodes CTSSLDRDEQFF.

V and J are TRBV11-2 and TRBJ1-1, with D possibly being TRBD1 (6 bases). The V end lost 1 base, the J end lost 4 bases, and 7 bases lay between the germline ends. Germline values: CDR1 SGHAT, CDR2 FQNNGV. The CDR3 runs to 13 residues. CDR3 residues: CASSLGRGTEAFF. CDR3 sequence (DNA): TGTGCCAGCAGCTTAGGCAGGGGCACTGAAGCTTTCTTT.

This clonotype has a handful of counts. Written as DNA, the CDR3 is TGCAGCGTATTCAGACAGGGGGCTGACACTGAAGCTTTCTTT. Translating it yields CSVFRQGADTEAFF. The chain carries TRBV29-1 and TRBJ1-1; 10 bases are a match to TRBD1. The CDR3 is made up of 14 amino acids. Germline CDR1 and CDR2: SQVTM and ANQGSEA. V shed 6 bases, J shed 3 bases, and the junction held 7 bases outside the gene matches.

The gene calls are TRBV27 and TRBJ2-7; no firm D call. Looked up from germline, CDR1 is MNHEY and CDR2 is SMNVEV (reference sequence). The CDR3 consists of 14 residues. V lost 2 bases and J lost 5, with 13 bases in between. The DNA for the CDR3 is TGTGCCAGCAGTTTAGCTTGGCGCCCGAACGAGCAGTACTTC. Its translation is CASSLAWRPNEQYF.

The chain joins TRBV20-1 to TRBJ2-5; a possible D gene is TRBD2 (6 bases). V lost 6 bases and J lost 5, with 13 bases in between. This CDR3 has 12 amino acids. In germline, CDR1 is DFQATT, CDR2 SNEGSKA (reference sequence). In nucleotides, the CDR3 is TGCAGTGCAGGGGACTCCGGGGAGACCCAGTACTTC. It translates to CSAGDSGETQYF.

The CDR3 region is CASSLAETQYF. The CDR3 nucleotides are TGTGCCAGCAGCTTAGCCGAGACCCAGTACTTC. The rearrangement joins TRBV11-2 to TRBJ2-5, with D uncertain. There are 11 residues in the CDR3. V was shortened by 1 base and J by 5 bases, with 2 bases between the two germline ends. The germline V gene encodes CDR1 SGHAT and CDR2 FQNNGV.

The chain couples TRBV20-1 to TRBJ2-5; TRBD1 might be the D (6 bases). Germline assignment: CDR1 DFQATT and CDR2 SNEGSKA (reference sequence). Trimming pared 3 bases from V and 3 bases from J, leaving 11 bases between. CDR3 size: 13 residues. The CDR3: CSARAQGKETQYF. DNA of the CDR3: TGCAGTGCTAGGGCACAGGGAAAAGAGACCCAGTACTTC.